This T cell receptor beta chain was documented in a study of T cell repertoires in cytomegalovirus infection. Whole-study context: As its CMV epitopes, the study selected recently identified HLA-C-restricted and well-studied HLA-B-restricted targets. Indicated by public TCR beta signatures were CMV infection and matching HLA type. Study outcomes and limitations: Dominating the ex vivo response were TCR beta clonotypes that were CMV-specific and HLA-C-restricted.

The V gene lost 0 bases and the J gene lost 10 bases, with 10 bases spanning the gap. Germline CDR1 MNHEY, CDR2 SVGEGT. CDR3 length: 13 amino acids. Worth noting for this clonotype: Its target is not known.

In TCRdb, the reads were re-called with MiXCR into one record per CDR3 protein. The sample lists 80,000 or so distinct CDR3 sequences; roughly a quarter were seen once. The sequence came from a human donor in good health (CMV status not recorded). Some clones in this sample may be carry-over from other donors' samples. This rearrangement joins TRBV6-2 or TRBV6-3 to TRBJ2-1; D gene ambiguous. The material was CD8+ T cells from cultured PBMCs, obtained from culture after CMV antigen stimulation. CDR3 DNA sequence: TGTGCCAGCAGTTACTCGTGGGGATCCGAGCAGTTCTTC. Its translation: CASSYSWGSEQFF.